Following are 15 T cell receptor beta chains from one sample sequenced in a study of Tregs in tolerant kidney transplant recipients. TCRdb's copy holds only in-frame clones and misses some; the assay was immunoSEQ multiplex PCR. The top ten clones hold about 5% of a sample with over 55,000 clones, around 83% of them seen once. The specimen was CD4+ T cells from blood. These TCRs come from a human donor in good health.

The V call is TRBV5-1, the J call TRBJ1-2; D remains ambiguous. Germline V gene sequence: CDR1 SGHRS, CDR2 YFSETQ. The CDR3 loop spans 17 amino acids. Deletions cut 2 bases from V and 1 base from J, with 18 bases between. CDR3 nucleotides: TGCGCCAGCAGCTTCGGTCTTCGGGGAGGGATTAACTATGGCTACACCTTC. Its protein is CASSFGLRGGINYGYTF.

This chain joins TRBV9 and TRBJ1-3, with 8 bases fitting TRBD1. The CDR3 has 15 residues. The germline CDR1 and CDR2 sequences are SGDLS and YYNGEE. V dropped 5 bases and J dropped 0; count of bases not matched to a gene: 4. CDR3 region: CASSRDRSSGNTIYF. CDR3 nucleotide sequence: TGTGCCAGCAGTAGGGACAGGAGCTCTGGAAACACCATATATTTT.

This rearrangement joins TRBV10-2 to TRBJ2-1; TRBD2 matches 9 bases. V lost 2 bases, J lost 3 bases, and 5 bases stayed unmatched. This CDR3 is built from 16 residues. From germline, CDR1 is WSHSY and CDR2 SAAADI. The CDR3 reads CASSEPSGANYNEQFF. CDR3 bases: TGCGCCAGCAGTGAGCCTAGCGGGGCTAACTACAATGAGCAGTTCTTC.

This chain uses TRBV7-2 with TRBJ2-7; TRBD2 matches at 10 bases. Looked up from germline, CDR1 is SGHTA and CDR2 is FQGNSA. The CDR3 spans 17 residues. The junction had 9 bases not matched to a gene; V was cut back by 1 base and J by 3 bases. DNA of the CDR3: TGTGCCAGCAGCTTAGGTCCCCTGACTAGCGGGTTCTACGAGCAGTACTTC. Its protein product is CASSLGPLTSGFYEQYF.

The chain is built from TRBV2 and TRBJ1-4, with a possible D match to TRBD1 (5 bases). Germline V gene data show CDR1 as SNHLY and CDR2 as FYNNEI. The CDR3 consists of 13 residues. Trimming left V 5 bases short and J 8 bases short, with 12 bases between. Here the CDR3 reads CASSWGVGEKLFF. The CDR3 nucleotides are TGTGCCAGCAGTTGGGGGGTAGGCGAAAAACTGTTTTTT.

V gene TRBV19 combines with J gene TRBJ2-5, with D possibly matching TRBD1 (5 bases). Germline assignment: CDR1 LNHDA and CDR2 SQIVND (reference sequence). Trimming removed 2 bases from V and 5 bases from J, with 9 bases in between. The CDR3 contains 13 residues. The DNA of the CDR3 is TGTGCCAGTAGTATACAAGGGGTCGAGACCCAGTACTTC. This sequence encodes CASSIQGVETQYF.

This chain connects TRBV7-8 to TRBJ1-3; 7 bases align to TRBD1. This CDR3 has 22 residues. Germline V CDR1 and CDR2: SGHVS, FQNEAQ. V lost 6 bases and J lost 0; bases outside the gene matches: 26. The CDR3 DNA reads TGTGCCAGCAGGGGAAGAATGACAGGGACGAACCCTCTACAATTCTCTGGAAACACCATATATTTT. Protein product: CASRGRMTGTNPLQFSGNTIYF.

This chain links TRBV18 with TRBJ2-2, with 10 positions matching TRBD2. Per germline, CDR1 KGHSH and CDR2 LQKENI. Losses at the gene ends were 4 bases for V and 6 bases for J; bases not matched to a gene: 11. The CDR3 totals 17 residues. The CDR3 region has the DNA TGTGCCAGCTCACGAATTCTAGCGGGAGAGGGGCCCGGGGAGCTGTTTTTT. Residues: CASSRILAGEGPGELFF.

V is TRBV21-1 and J is TRBJ2-7; TRBD2 is taken as the D call from the table, unchecked against the DNA. TRBV21-1 is listed as a pseudogene. The CDR3 runs to 15 residues. The CDR3 sequence: CASIIIPGLAYEQYF. CDR3 DNA sequence: TGTGCCAGCATTATCATCCCGGGACTAGCTTACGAGCAGTACTTC.

The rearrangement joins TRBV11-3 to TRBJ2-5, with D perhaps matching TRBD1 (7 bases). Germline-derived CDR1 and CDR2 are SGHNT and YENEEA. V was shortened by 3 bases and J by 2 bases, with 13 bases between the two germline ends. This CDR3 comprises 15 residues. CDR3 in DNA: TGTGCCAGCAGCTTTAGGTCAGGGGGGCAAGAGACCCAGTACTTC. It yields the protein CASSFRSGGQETQYF.

The chain is built from TRBV5-1 and TRBJ2-7, with TRBD1 identical over 8 bases. Germline V gene sequence: CDR1 SGHRS, CDR2 YFSETQ. After removal of 0 bases from V and 3 bases from J, the junction contained 14 bases not matched to a gene. This CDR3 has 18 residues. Written as DNA, the CDR3 is TGCGCCAGCAGCTTGGATGTTCGTTCCCGGGACAGGTTCTACGAGCAGTACTTC. This gives the protein CASSLDVRSRDRFYEQYF. Together with reference TRBV5-1 and TRBJ2-7, the CDR3 gives the full variable domain: KAGVTQTPRYLIKTRGQQVTLSCSPISGHRSVSWYQQTPGQGLQFLFEYFSETQRNKGNFPGRFSGRQFSNSRSEMNVSTLELGDSALYLCASSLDVRSRDRFYEQYFGPGTRLTVT.

This chain joins TRBV7-7 and TRBJ2-3; 7 bases align to TRBD2. The CDR3 runs to 12 residues. Germline-derived CDR1 and CDR2 are SSHAT and FNYEAQ (reference sequence). With 4 bases clipped from V and 14 bases from J, the junction kept 9 bases outside the gene matches. CDR3 amino acids: CASSSRTRKRYF. CDR3 DNA sequence: TGTGCCAGCAGCTCGAGGACTAGGAAGCGGTATTTT.

The chain links TRBV5-4 to TRBJ2-7, with 11 bases matching TRBD2. The junction had 13 bases not matched to a gene; V was cut back by 5 bases and J by 12 bases. The germline V gene has CDR1 SGHNT and CDR2 YYREEE (reference sequence). This CDR3 region has 14 residues. CDR3 bases: TGTGCCAGCAGGCCAGAACTTACTAGCGGGAGTTGGTACTTC. This codes for CASRPELTSGSWYF.

V gene TRBV12-5 combines with J gene TRBJ2-2; tentatively, D is TRBD1 (6 bases). The CDR3 consists of 15 residues. Germline V gene lookup returns CDR1 LGHNT and CDR2 FRNRAP. The V end lost 5 bases, the J end lost 6 bases, and 16 bases lay between the germline ends. CDR3 nucleotides: TGTGCTAGTGGTCTCCAACTACAGGGACCCGGGGAGCTGTTTTTT. Its translation: CASGLQLQGPGELFF.

J is TRBJ2-1 and V is TRBV14; TRBD2 matches at 8 bases. J lost 3 bases, V lost 0 bases, and 7 bases had no gene match. The V gene's germline CDR1 is SGHDN and CDR2 FVKESK. The CDR3 has 17 amino acids. The chain's CDR3 is CASSQDWGAGDYNEQFF. The CDR3 nucleotides read TGTGCCAGCAGCCAAGATTGGGGAGCGGGAGACTACAATGAGCAGTTCTTC.